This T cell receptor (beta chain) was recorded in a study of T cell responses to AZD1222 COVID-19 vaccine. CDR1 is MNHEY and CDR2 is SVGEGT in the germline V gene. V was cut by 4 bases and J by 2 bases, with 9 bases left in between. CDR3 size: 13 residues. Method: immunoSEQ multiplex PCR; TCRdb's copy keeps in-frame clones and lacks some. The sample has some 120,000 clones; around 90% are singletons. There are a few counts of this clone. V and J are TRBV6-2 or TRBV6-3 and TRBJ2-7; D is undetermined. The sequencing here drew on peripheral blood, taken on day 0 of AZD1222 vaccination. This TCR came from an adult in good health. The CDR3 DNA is TGTGCCAGCAGTTGGGGTGCCCCCTACGAGCAGTACTTC. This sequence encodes CASSWGAPYEQYF.